Included here is one T cell receptor (beta chain) sequence, with context. This sample is part of a study of blood T cell repertoires in COVID-19. Libraries were prepared by immunoSEQ multiplex PCR; TCRdb keeps only in-frame clonotypes and omits some of them. The top ten hold around 10% of the sample, which has about 210,000 clones, about 91% seen once. CDR1 and CDR2 from the germline V gene are MNHEY and SVGEGT. The junction had 7 bases not matched to a gene; V was cut back by 4 bases and J by 4 bases. This CDR3 has 16 amino acids. The clonotype comes from a man between 18 and 35 years old with acute COVID-19. The source material was PBMCs or T cells enriched from blood (not recorded which). J is TRBJ2-7 and V is TRBV6-2 or TRBV6-3, with 13 bases that match TRBD2. CDR3 residues: CASSFPGLAGRYEQYF. The CDR3 nucleotides read TGTGCCAGCAGTTTCCCGGGACTAGCGGGAAGGTACGAGCAGTACTTC.